This T cell receptor beta chain was retrieved from a study of T cell clonality in common variable immunodeficiency. With 4 bases clipped from V and 4 bases from J, the junction kept 0 bases outside the gene matches. Per the germline V gene, CDR1 is KGHSH and CDR2 is LQKENI. There are 13 residues in the CDR3. Produced via immunoSEQ multiplex PCR; TCRdb's table is partial and in-frame only. Listed for the sample are roughly 38,000 clones, none seen a single time. By sample fraction, this clone is medium-sized. The read ends 3 residues before the CDR3 terminus; that terminus is restored from the germline J gene.

The sequenced sample consisted of peripheral blood mononuclear cells. The source of this sequence is a person aged 18 to 75 in good health. V gene TRBV18 combines with J gene TRBJ2-5; 10 nucleotides line up with TRBD2. The CDR3 loop reads CASSRTSGETQYF. The CDR3 bases that were read are TGTGCCAGCTCACGGACTAGCGGAGAGACC.